The following is a T cell receptor (beta chain) sequence with its context. This entry is derived from a study of blood T cell repertoires in COVID-19. Produced via immunoSEQ multiplex PCR; TCRdb's table is partial and in-frame only. Of 250,000 to 350,000 clones in the sample, roughly 86% are singletons; the top ten hold roughly 9.1%. The sample taken for sequencing was peripheral blood. This sequence was found in a young man with active or convalescent COVID-19.

DNA of the CDR3: TGTGCCATCAGTAATCAGGGGTGGAACGAGCAGTACTTC. It codes for CAISNQGWNEQYF. The chain carries TRBV10-3 and TRBJ2-7, with D perhaps TRBD1 (6 bases). Per the germline V gene, CDR1 is ENHRY and CDR2 is SYGVKD. This CDR3 has 13 amino acids. V was shortened by 5 bases and J by 5 bases, with 13 bases between the two germline ends.